This T cell receptor (beta chain) was obtained from a study of T cell changes during pregnancy in multiple sclerosis. The assay was immunoSEQ multiplex PCR, and TCRdb's table has in-frame clones only and misses some. The repertoire holds about 97,000 clones, with roughly nine tenths as singletons. Looked up from germline, CDR1 is SEHNR and CDR2 is FQNEAQ (reference sequence). The length of the CDR3 is 15 residues. This clone was recorded only once. One end of the junction fails to match germline, which may point to a read error. This chain uses TRBV7-9 with TRBJ2-7; TRBD1 aligns across 8 bases. Sequenced here: peripheral blood, sampled in the second trimester of pregnancy. The origin of this receptor is a female donor in good health, enrolled as a control in a pregnancy study. Here the CDR3 reads CASSSRQGSSNEQYF. The CDR3 region has the DNA TGTGCCAGCAGCTCGAGACAGGGGAGCTCCAACGAGCAGTACTTC. The full variable domain, with the rest looked up from reference TRBV7-9 and TRBJ2-7, is DTGVSQNPRHKITKRGQNVTFRCDPISEHNRLYWYRQTLGQGPEFLTYFQNEAQLEKSRLLSDRFSAERPKGSFSTLEIQRTEQGDSAMYLCASSSRQGSSNEQYFGPGTRLTVT.